A selection of T cell receptor beta chains follows, all from one sample in a study of blood T cells in healthy people across ages. TCRdb recomputed calls from the 5' RACE reads with MiXCR, one row per CDR3 protein. Here the sample spans roughly 800,000 distinct CDR3 sequences, 55% to 70% being singletons. Material for sequencing was blood. These receptors originate from a young man in good health. The CDR3 runs from the conserved cysteine through the conserved F or W. The D gene is left open where the match is weak. Expanded clones are given a class, and other clones once, few, many or no size at all.

TRBV5-1	TRBD2	.	TRBJ2-1	TGCGCCAGCAGACCGATAGCGGGTTATGAGCAGTTCTTC	CASRPIAGYEQFF
TRBV5-1	.	once	TRBJ2-7	TGCGCCAGCAGTCCCACGGGACAGTCCGGGGGCGAGCAGTACTTC	CASSPTGQSGGEQYF
TRBV5-1	TRBD1	few	TRBJ2-7	TGCGCCAGCAGGGAGACCGGGACAGTTCTCAACGAGCAGTACTTC	CASRETGTVLNEQYF
TRBV28	.	few	TRBJ2-7	TGTGCCAGCAGCTTCACCCGGGACACCGATTACGAGCAGTACTTC	CASSFTRDTDYEQYF
TRBV20-1	.	.	TRBJ1-1	TGCAGTGCTAGTCCATCCATCGGGATTAACACTGAAGCTTTCTTT	CSASPSIGINTEAFF
TRBV29-1	.	.	TRBJ1-1	TGCAGCGTTGACGCGACAGCACGGGAAGTTTTCTTT	CSVDATAREVFF
TRBV18	.	few	TRBJ2-7	TGTGCCAGCTCACCACCGGTAGGGGCGGCTACCGAGCAGTACTTC	CASSPPVGAATEQYF
TRBV20-1	.	.	TRBJ2-1	TGCAGTGCGGGGGTCCCCTACAATGAGCAGTTCTTC	CSAGVPYNEQFF
TRBV20-1	TRBD2	few	TRBJ2-7	TGCAGTGCCATAGCGGGAGGTACCCCGGGCTACGAGCAGTACTTC	CSAIAGGTPGYEQYF
TRBV20-1	TRBD2	.	TRBJ2-5	TGCAGTGCTAGAGATCCTAGGACTAGCGGTGAGCAGTACTTC	CSARDPRTSGEQYF
TRBV10-3	.	.	TRBJ2-1	TGTGCCATCAGTGACATGGGCCTCCCGGTGGGCAATGAGCAGTTCTTC	CAISDMGLPVGNEQFF
TRBV7-2	TRBD2	once	TRBJ2-7	TGTGCCAGCAGCAGAAGCGGGGCCCACGAGCAGTACTTC	CASSRSGAHEQYF
TRBV12-3/TRBV12-4	TRBD2	.	TRBJ2-2	TGTGCCAGCACTCCGAGTAGCGGGGGGACCGGGGAGCTGTTTTTT	CASTPSSGGTGELFF
TRBV20-1	.	.	TRBJ2-3	TGCAGTGCTAGGGACACCCAAGGTCTAGATACGCAGTATTTT	CSARDTQGLDTQYF
TRBV29-1	.	.	TRBJ2-1	TGCAGCGTTGATAGAGGACAGAGACTCTACAATGAGCAGTTCTTC	CSVDRGQRLYNEQFF
TRBV20-1	TRBD2	.	TRBJ2-3	TGCAGCATCTTGAAGGCTAGCGGGGGGGCGGATACGCAGTATTTT	CSILKASGGADTQYF
TRBV5-8	.	.	TRBJ2-3	TGTGCCAGCAGCCGGCGGGTAAACCAAAACACAGATACGCAGTATTTT	CASSRRVNQNTDTQYF
TRBV20-1	.	.	TRBJ2-7	TGCAGTGCTAGAGACAGGTCCTTCTCCTACGAGCAGTACTTC	CSARDRSFSYEQYF
TRBV6-6	.	.	TRBJ1-5	TGTGCCAGCTTTCCGCCGGATCAGCCCCAGCATTTT	CASFPPDQPQHF
TRBV4-2	TRBD2	.	TRBJ2-7	TGTGCCAGCAGCCAAGGCGGGGGGGCGTCAAGCGAGCAGTACTTC	CASSQGGGASSEQYF
TRBV4-2	TRBD2	.	TRBJ2-7	TGTGCCAGCAGCCAAGATGGACTAGCGGGAGCAGTCGAGCAGTACTTC	CASSQDGLAGAVEQYF
TRBV6-2/TRBV6-3	.	.	TRBJ2-7	TGTGCCAGCAGACCTGACATTGCCTACGAGCAGTACTTC	CASRPDIAYEQYF
TRBV4-1	.	.	TRBJ2-7	TGCGCCAGCAGCCAAGATTTAACAGGGTCCTTTTCCGAGCAGTACTTC	CASSQDLTGSFSEQYF